Below are 19 T cell receptor beta chains sequenced from a single sample in a study of CD8+CD57+ T cells in acquired aplastic anemia. Genomic DNA provided the template from which TCR beta VDJ and CDR3 profiles were obtained. TCRdb itself ran the reads through MiXCR, one entry per CDR3 protein. The sample carries under 350,000 distinct CDR3 sequences, under 60% recorded once. Sequencing was done on patients that had shown CD8+CD57+ cell expansion by flow cytometry. The material sequenced was sorted CD4+, CD8+, or CD8+CD57+ T cells (not recorded which) from PBMCs. The receptors here all came from a human donor with aplastic anemia.

DNA for the CDR3: TGTGCTAGTGGTTTGGTACCCGGACAGGCCCTCTACGAGCAGTACTTC. Translated: CASGLVPGQALYEQYF. The chain combines TRBV12-5 with TRBJ2-7; 7 bases line up with TRBD1. CDR1 and CDR2 (germline): LGHNT, FRNRAP. Trimming removed 0 bases from V and 3 bases from J; junction bases left unmatched: 8. The CDR3 length is 16 residues.

This clonotype was seen ten or more times. The J gene is TRBJ1-4, the V gene TRBV12-3 or TRBV12-4, with D perhaps TRBD1 (5 bases). CDR3 size: 13 residues. The V and J ends lost 6 bases and 12 bases respectively, with 17 bases between them. CDR3 region: CASRPKGPAELFF. The CDR3 bases are TGTGCCAGCAGACCGAAGGGGCCCGCGGAACTGTTTTTT.

In this sample, this clonotype turned up many times. The genes are TRBV27 and TRBJ2-3; D gene uncertain. CDR1 MNHEY and CDR2 SMNVEV come from the germline V gene (reference sequence). This CDR3 is built from 10 residues. CDR3: CPPGTDTQYF. For the CDR3, the DNA is TGTCCCCCAGGCACAGATACGCAGTATTTT.

The V and J genes are TRBV7-2 and TRBJ1-1; 8 bases match TRBD1. With V trimmed by 4 bases and J by 5 bases, 9 bases remained unmatched. This CDR3 is built from 15 residues. Germline CDR1 is SGHTA and CDR2 is FQGNSA. The CDR3 is CASSSAGQGFTEAFF. The CDR3 bases are TGTGCCAGCAGCTCAGCAGGACAGGGTTTTACTGAAGCTTTCTTT.

This clonotype was seen at least ten times. The genes are TRBV9 and TRBJ2-6; 7 bases agree with TRBD1. The CDR3 loop spans 17 amino acids. Germline V CDR1 and CDR2: SGDLS, YYNGEE. V shed 4 bases, J shed 0 bases, and the junction held 7 bases outside the gene matches. CDR3 DNA: TGTGCCAGCAGCTTTCGTACAGGGGACTCTGGGGCCAACGTCCTGACTTTC. Translation gives CASSFRTGDSGANVLTF.

V usage is TRBV24-1 and J usage is TRBJ2-1; 9 nucleotides agree with TRBD1. Germline V gene lookup returns CDR1 KGHDR and CDR2 SFDVKD. The CDR3 runs 15 residues. J was trimmed by 7 bases and V by 3 bases; bases with no gene match: 6. The CDR3 here is CATSDPGTGINEQFF. The DNA for the CDR3 is TGTGCCACCAGTGATCCCGGGACAGGGATAAATGAGCAGTTCTTC.

Many counts were recorded for this clonotype. The rearrangement joins TRBV11-1 to TRBJ2-6; 9 bases are shared with TRBD1. CDR3 size: 17 residues. V trimming: 8 bases; J trimming: 0 bases; junction bases outside the gene matches: 8. The V gene's germline CDR1 is SGHAT and CDR2 FQDESV (reference sequence). CDR3 amino acids: CASRPGQGRSGANVLTF. The CDR3, as DNA: TGTGCCAGCCGCCCGGGACAGGGACGCTCTGGGGCCAACGTCCTGACTTTC. Together with reference TRBV11-1 and TRBJ2-6, the CDR3 gives the full variable domain: EAEVAQSPRYKITEKSQAVAFWCDPISGHATLYWYRQILGQGPELLVQFQDESVVDDSQLPKDRFSAERLKGVDSTLKIQPAELGDSAMYLCASRPGQGRSGANVLTFGAGSRLTVL.

This clonotype has ten or more counts. The J gene is TRBJ1-1, the V gene TRBV5-1, with unresolved D. The germline gives CDR1 SGHRS, CDR2 YFSETQ. CDR3 size: 13 residues. The V end lost 5 bases, the J end lost 4 bases, and 12 bases lay between the germline ends. In DNA, the CDR3 is TGCGCCAGCAGGGGCTGGGATGCCACTGAAGCTTTCTTT. This encodes CASRGWDATEAFF.

This clonotype was seen a few times. The CDR3 reads CASSATGLAQATDTQYF. The CDR3 DNA is TGTGCCAGCAGTGCCACGGGACTAGCGCAGGCCACAGATACGCAGTATTTT. This chain connects TRBV6-4 to TRBJ2-3; 10 bases are shared with TRBD2. CDR3 size: 17 residues. The germline gives CDR1 MRHNA, CDR2 SNTAGT. V was clipped by 4 bases and J by 2 bases; unmatched bases: 9.

The chain uses TRBV29-1 and TRBJ2-1; D gene ambiguous. The germline V gene has CDR1 SQVTM and CDR2 ANQGSEA. The ends were cut back, 4 bases at V and 15 bases at J, with 10 bases in the middle. The CDR3 loop spans 9 amino acids. CDR3 protein: CSVAHWPFF. In nucleotides, the CDR3 is TGCAGCGTTGCCCACTGGCCGTTCTTC.

This chain joins TRBV10-1 and TRBJ2-7, with TRBD1 matching over 9 bases. J gave up 2 bases and V 9 bases, and 14 bases lay outside the gene matches. The CDR3 consists of 16 residues. Germline V gives CDR1 WNHNN, CDR2 SYGVQD (reference sequence). The CDR3 is CASKWTGDYTTYEQYF. CDR3 nucleotides: TGCGCCAGTAAGTGGACAGGGGATTATACTACCTACGAGCAGTACTTC.

This chain uses TRBV19 with TRBJ1-1; D possibly corresponds to TRBD1 (6 bases). The V gene's germline CDR1 is LNHDA and CDR2 SQIVND (reference sequence). This CDR3 has 12 residues. Trimming removed 11 bases from V and 0 bases from J, with 10 bases in between. Here the CDR3 DNA reads TGTGCCCTTAGGGGGGTGAACACTGAAGCTTTCTTT. As protein: CALRGVNTEAFF.

This clonotype has more than one count but fewer than ten. V and J are TRBV11-2 and TRBJ1-5, with D perhaps matching TRBD1 (5 bases). Germline V gives CDR1 SGHAT, CDR2 FQNNGV. The V end lost 3 bases, the J end lost 3 bases, and 6 bases lay between the germline ends. This CDR3 spans 13 amino acids. The CDR3 region is CASSFGTNQPQHF. The CDR3 DNA sequence: TGTGCCAGCAGCTTCGGGACCAATCAGCCCCAGCATTTT.

This clonotype has a single count. This chain uses TRBV12-3 or TRBV12-4 with TRBJ2-1, with 13 bases matching TRBD2. With 6 bases clipped from V and 5 bases from J, the junction kept 4 bases outside the gene matches. The CDR3 totals 15 residues. The CDR3 nucleotides are TGTGCCAGCAGAAGACTAGCGGGGGGCAACAATGAGCAGTTCTTC. This codes for CASRRLAGGNNEQFF.

The rearrangement joins TRBV5-1 to TRBJ2-1; 7 nucleotides line up with TRBD1. Germline CDR1 is SGHRS and CDR2 is YFSETQ. The CDR3 covers 15 residues. The J segment lost 2 bases and the V segment lost 5 bases, leaving 7 bases of the junction unmatched. The CDR3 region has the DNA TGCGCCAGCAGACCTGGGACAGAAACCTACAATGAGCAGTTCTTC. Amino acid sequence: CASRPGTETYNEQFF.

V usage is TRBV3-1 and J usage is TRBJ2-1; D may be TRBD2 (6 bases). CDR3 length: 13 residues. V was shortened by 5 bases and J by 9 bases, with 14 bases between the two germline ends. Germline values: CDR1 LGHDT, CDR2 YNNKEL (reference sequence). As DNA, the CDR3 is TGTGCCAGCAGCGCATCCGGGGGAAGTGAGCAGTTCTTC. Translating it yields CASSASGGSEQFF.

The rearrangement links TRBV29-1 to TRBJ2-7; D remains unclear. The CDR3 totals 13 residues. Germline V gene data show CDR1 as SQVTM and CDR2 as ANQGSEA. Trimming left V 7 bases short and J 0 bases short, with 13 bases between. CDR3 coding DNA: TGCAGCGCCTACGACCCGAGCTCCTACGAGCAGTACTTC. As protein: CSAYDPSSYEQYF.

This rearrangement joins TRBV9 to TRBJ1-4, with a weak D call TRBD1 (5 bases). Per the germline V gene, CDR1 is SGDLS and CDR2 is YYNGEE. The CDR3 is 13 residues long. V lost 3 bases and J lost 6, with 9 bases in between. CDR3 in DNA: TGTGCCAGCAGCGGAGGGGTCCATGAAAAACTGTTTTTT. Amino acids: CASSGGVHEKLFF.

The CDR3 nucleotides are TGTGCCAGCAGCCAATATAGGGACCTTCAAGAGACCCAGTACTTC. As protein: CASSQYRDLQETQYF. The chain has TRBV3-1 and TRBJ2-5; TRBD1 or TRBD2 may be the D gene (5 bases each). The V gene lost 2 bases and the J gene lost 2 bases, with 12 bases spanning the gap. This CDR3 contains 15 residues. Germline assignment: CDR1 LGHDT and CDR2 YNNKEL (reference sequence).